This passage covers 13 T cell receptor beta chains from one sample sequenced in a study of blood T cells in healthy people across ages. A second roughly 6 to 11 cycle PCR used barcoded and J-beta primers. TCRdb ran MiXCR on the 5' RACE reads and lists one entry per CDR3 protein. The table shows 750,000 to 850,000 distinct CDR3 sequences, with more than 20% occurring only once. These same records also appear under a second study, on T cells of mothers and their children.

Sequencing input: blood. The receptors were gathered from a boy aged 5-17 years in good health.

This clonotype was observed a few times. J is TRBJ2-4 and V is TRBV6-2 or TRBV6-3; no firm D call. In germline, CDR1 is MNHEY, CDR2 SVGEGT. The CDR3 sequence is 14 residues long. Trimming took 7 bases from V and 2 from J, leaving 12 bases between them. CDR3 region: CASTQTHPKNIQYF. Here the CDR3 DNA reads TGTGCCAGCACCCAGACACATCCCAAAAACATTCAGTACTTC.

This clonotype was counted between two and nine times. V usage is TRBV29-1 and J usage is TRBJ2-1; D is possibly TRBD2 (6 bases). CDR3 length: 16 amino acids. The ends were cut back, 5 bases at V and 6 bases at J, with 23 bases in the middle. Germline CDR1 is SQVTM and CDR2 is ANQGSEA. The CDR3 spells CSVLRDHLLRGNEQFF. For the CDR3, the DNA is TGCAGCGTTCTGCGGGATCACCTCCTAAGAGGCAATGAGCAGTTCTTC.

This clonotype was counted a few times. This sequence joins TRBV7-2 and TRBJ1-2, with 8 bases matching TRBD1. In germline, CDR1 is SGHTA, CDR2 FQGNSA. V was pared by 5 bases and J by 8 bases, with 10 bases of the junction left unmatched. The CDR3 loop spans 14 amino acids. The CDR3: CASSRQGTPMGYTF. DNA for the CDR3: TGTGCCAGCAGCCGACAGGGGACGCCGATGGGCTACACCTTC. Together with reference TRBV7-2 and TRBJ1-2, the CDR3 gives the full variable domain: GAGVSQSPSNKVTEKGKDVELRCDPISGHTALYWYRQSLGQGLEFLIYFQGNSAPDKSGLPSDRFSAERTGGSVSTLTIQRTQQEDSAVYLCASSRQGTPMGYTFGSGTRLTVV.

A note on this clonotype: One end of the junction does not line up with germline, which may come from a read error. V is TRBV7-9 and J is TRBJ2-1; D could derive from TRBD1 or TRBD2 (5 bases each). Germline V gene sequence: CDR1 SEHNR, CDR2 FQNEAQ (reference sequence). The length of the CDR3 is 14 residues. CDR3: CASSTRGPYNEQSF. The CDR3 DNA sequence: TGTGCCAGCAGCACCCGGGGCCCCTACAATGAGCAGTCCTTC.

As regards this clonotype: The junction departs from the called germline gene at one end, perhaps through a read error. CDR3 amino acids: CASTPRGQGEYYGYAF. The CDR3 DNA reads as TGTGCCAGCACTCCTAGGGGGCAGGGTGAATACTATGGCTACGCCTTC. The V gene is TRBV12-3 or TRBV12-4, the J gene TRBJ1-2; 7 bases match TRBD1. The CDR3 spans 16 residues.

This clonotype was detected a few times. Germline and junction disagree at one end, which may indicate a read error. The chain carries TRBV20-1 and TRBJ1-1, with TRBD1 matching over 7 bases. Germline assignment: CDR1 DFQATT and CDR2 SNEGSKA (reference sequence). The CDR3 is 18 amino acids. The CDR3 nucleotides are TGCAGTGCTGGAGATCTGTATTCGGGACAGATTTTGAACACTGAAGCTTTCTTT. Its translation is CSAGDLYSGQILNTEAFF.

V gene TRBV11-1 combines with J gene TRBJ2-3; D remains unclear. With 1 base removed from V and 0 bases from J, the gap between germline ends came to 14 bases. There are 17 residues in the CDR3. CDR1 is SGHAT and CDR2 is FQDESV in the germline V gene (reference sequence). The CDR3 spells CASSLGIRVESTDTQYF. In DNA, the CDR3 is TGTGCCAGCAGCTTAGGGATCAGAGTGGAAAGCACAGATACGCAGTATTTT.

This chain connects TRBV27 to TRBJ2-7; D is possibly TRBD1 (6 bases). CDR3 length equals 14 residues. CDR1 MNHEY and CDR2 SMNVEV come from the germline V gene (reference sequence). V dropped 2 bases and J dropped 2 bases, with 10 bases sitting between them. The CDR3 DNA reads TGTGCCAGCAGTTTAAACAGGGATACCTACGAGCAGTACTTC. Protein product: CASSLNRDTYEQYF.

The V gene is TRBV12-3 or TRBV12-4, the J gene TRBJ2-5; TRBD2 is a possible D gene (5 bases). The DNA end is a closer match to TRBJ2-7, so the J assignment may be wrong. This CDR3 spans 14 amino acids. The CDR3 DNA follows: TGTGCCAGCAGTCCTAGGACTGATTCCCACGAGCAGTACTTC. Its translation: CASSPRTDSHEQYF.

In its sample, this clonotype was seen a few times. The chain recombines TRBV9 with TRBJ1-2; tentatively, D is TRBD1 (6 bases). V dropped 0 bases and J dropped 6 bases, with 15 bases sitting between them. The V gene's germline CDR1 is SGDLS and CDR2 YYNGEE. The CDR3 sequence is 15 residues long. In DNA form, the CDR3 reads TGTGCCAGCAGCGTAGCTCACAGGGAGGGAGATGGCTACACCTTC. It is translated as CASSVAHREGDGYTF.

The rearrangement joins TRBV7-9 to TRBJ2-5, with D uncertain. The DNA end is more similar to TRBJ2-1, so the J call may be wrong. This CDR3 region has 12 residues. The germline gives CDR1 SEHNR, CDR2 FQNEAQ (reference sequence). Here the CDR3 reads CATAWEYNEQFF. CDR3 nucleotides: TGTGCCACAGCCTGGGAATACAATGAGCAGTTCTTC.

The rearrangement links TRBV18 to TRBJ2-2; 11 bases agree with TRBD2. This CDR3 spans 16 amino acids. Germline CDR1 KGHSH, CDR2 LQKENI. Trimming took 4 bases from V and 2 from J; bases not matched to a gene: 3. This chain's CDR3 is CASSQTSGSNTGELFF. CDR3 bases: TGTGCCAGCTCACAAACTAGCGGGAGTAACACCGGGGAGCTGTTTTTT.

V gene TRBV5-1 combines with J gene TRBJ2-5; 9 bases map to TRBD2. The CDR3 totals 16 residues. Trimming cost V 3 bases and J 2 bases; bases outside gene matches: 8. Germline loops: CDR1 SGHRS, CDR2 YFSETQ. The CDR3 coding sequence is TGCGCCAGCAGCTCCCAAGCGGGGGGCAAGCAAGAGACCCAGTACTTC. Its translation is CASSSQAGGKQETQYF.